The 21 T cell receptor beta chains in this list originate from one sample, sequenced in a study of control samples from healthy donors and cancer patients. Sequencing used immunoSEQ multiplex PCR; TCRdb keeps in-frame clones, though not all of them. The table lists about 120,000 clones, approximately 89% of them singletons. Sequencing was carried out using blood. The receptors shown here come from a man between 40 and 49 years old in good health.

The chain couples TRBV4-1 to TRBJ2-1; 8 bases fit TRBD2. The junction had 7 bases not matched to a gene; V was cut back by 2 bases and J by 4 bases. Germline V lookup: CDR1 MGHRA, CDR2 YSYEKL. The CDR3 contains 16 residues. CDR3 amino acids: CASSQYGGGLYNEQFF. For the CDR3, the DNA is TGCGCCAGCAGCCAATATGGCGGGGGGCTATACAATGAGCAGTTCTTC.

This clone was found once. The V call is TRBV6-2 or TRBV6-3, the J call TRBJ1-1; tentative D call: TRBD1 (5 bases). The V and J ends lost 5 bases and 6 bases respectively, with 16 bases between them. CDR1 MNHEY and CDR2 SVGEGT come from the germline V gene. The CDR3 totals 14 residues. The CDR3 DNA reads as TGTGCCAGCAGTCAATCAGGGAATGCTCCTGAAGCTTTCTTT. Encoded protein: CASSQSGNAPEAFF.

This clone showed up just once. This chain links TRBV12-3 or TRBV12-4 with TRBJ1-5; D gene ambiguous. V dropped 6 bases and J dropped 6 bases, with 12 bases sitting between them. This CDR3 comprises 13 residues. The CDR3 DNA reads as TGTGCCAGCAGCCCCTTCGAAAGTCAGCCCCAGCATTTT. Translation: CASSPFESQPQHF.

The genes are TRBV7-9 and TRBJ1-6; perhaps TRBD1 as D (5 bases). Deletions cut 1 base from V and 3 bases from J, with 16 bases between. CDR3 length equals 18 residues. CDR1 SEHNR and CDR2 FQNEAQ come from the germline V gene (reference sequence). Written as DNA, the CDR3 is TGTGCCAGCAGCTTAGTAGGTCGGGGACCCCGCTATAATTCACCCCTCCACTTT. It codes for CASSLVGRGPRYNSPLHF.

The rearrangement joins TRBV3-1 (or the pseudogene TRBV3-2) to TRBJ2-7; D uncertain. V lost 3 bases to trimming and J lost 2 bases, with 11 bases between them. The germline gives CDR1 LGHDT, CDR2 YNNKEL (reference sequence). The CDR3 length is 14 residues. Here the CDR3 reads CASSHGSRTYEQYF. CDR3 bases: TGTGCCAGCAGCCATGGCTCCCGAACCTACGAGCAGTACTTC.

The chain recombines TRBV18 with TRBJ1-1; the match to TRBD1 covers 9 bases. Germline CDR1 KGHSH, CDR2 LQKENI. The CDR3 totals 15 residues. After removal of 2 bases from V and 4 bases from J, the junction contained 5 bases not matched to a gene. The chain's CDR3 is CASSPSQQGATEAFF. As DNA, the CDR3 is TGTGCCAGCTCACCATCCCAACAGGGGGCCACTGAAGCTTTCTTT.

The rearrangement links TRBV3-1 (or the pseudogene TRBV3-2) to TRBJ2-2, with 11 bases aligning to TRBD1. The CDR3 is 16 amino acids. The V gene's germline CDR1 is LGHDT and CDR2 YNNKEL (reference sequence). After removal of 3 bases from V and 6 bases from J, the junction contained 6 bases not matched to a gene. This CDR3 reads CASSHGTGGKAGELFF. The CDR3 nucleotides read TGTGCCAGCAGCCACGGGACAGGGGGGAAGGCCGGGGAGCTGTTTTTT.

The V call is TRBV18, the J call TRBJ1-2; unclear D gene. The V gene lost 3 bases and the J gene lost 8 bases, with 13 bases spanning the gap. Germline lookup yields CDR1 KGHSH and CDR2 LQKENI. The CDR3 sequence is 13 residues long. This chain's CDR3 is CASSPPGLGGYTF. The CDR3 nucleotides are TGTGCCAGCTCACCCCCAGGTCTTGGGGGCTACACCTTC.

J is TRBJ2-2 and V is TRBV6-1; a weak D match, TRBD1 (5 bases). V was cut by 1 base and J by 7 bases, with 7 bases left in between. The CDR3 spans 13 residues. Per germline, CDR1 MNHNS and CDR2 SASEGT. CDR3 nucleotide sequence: TGTGCCAGCAGTGAAGAGGGGCTCGGGGAGCTGTTTTTT. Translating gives CASSEEGLGELFF.

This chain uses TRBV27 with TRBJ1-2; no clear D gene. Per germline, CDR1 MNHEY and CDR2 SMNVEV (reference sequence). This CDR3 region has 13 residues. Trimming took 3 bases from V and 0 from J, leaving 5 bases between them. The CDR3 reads CASSLSPNYGYTF. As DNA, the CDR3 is TGTGCCAGCAGTTTGTCTCCTAACTATGGCTACACCTTC.

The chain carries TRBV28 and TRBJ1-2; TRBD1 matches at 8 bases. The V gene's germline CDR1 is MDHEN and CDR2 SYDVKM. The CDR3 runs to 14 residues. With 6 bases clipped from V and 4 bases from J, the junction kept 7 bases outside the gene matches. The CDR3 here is CASRATGGPYGYTF. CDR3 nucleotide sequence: TGTGCCAGCAGGGCTACAGGGGGACCCTATGGCTACACCTTC.

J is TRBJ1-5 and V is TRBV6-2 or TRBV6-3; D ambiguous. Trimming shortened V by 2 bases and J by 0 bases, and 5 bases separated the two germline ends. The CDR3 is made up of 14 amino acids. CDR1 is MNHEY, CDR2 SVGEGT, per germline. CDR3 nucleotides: TGTGCCAGCAGTTACGGGGTTAGCAATCAGCCCCAGCATTTT. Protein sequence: CASSYGVSNQPQHF.

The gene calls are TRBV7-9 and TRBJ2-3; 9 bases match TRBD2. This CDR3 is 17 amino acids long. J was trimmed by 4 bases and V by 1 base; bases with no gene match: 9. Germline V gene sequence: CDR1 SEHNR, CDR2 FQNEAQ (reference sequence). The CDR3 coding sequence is TGTGCCAGCAGCTTAGAGGGCGGGGGGGCATTCGCAGATACGCAGTATTTT. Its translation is CASSLEGGGAFADTQYF.

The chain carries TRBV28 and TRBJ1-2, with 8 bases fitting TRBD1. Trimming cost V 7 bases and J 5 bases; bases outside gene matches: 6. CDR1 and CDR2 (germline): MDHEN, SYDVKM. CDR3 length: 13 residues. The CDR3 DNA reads TGTGCCAGCATCCCACAGGGGGTATATGGCTACACCTTC. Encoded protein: CASIPQGVYGYTF.

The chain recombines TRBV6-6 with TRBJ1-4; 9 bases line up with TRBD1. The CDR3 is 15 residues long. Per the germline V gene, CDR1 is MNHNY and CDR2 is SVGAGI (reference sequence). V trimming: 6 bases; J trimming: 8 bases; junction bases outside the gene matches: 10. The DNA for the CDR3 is TGTGCCAGCAGACCCCGGACAGGGGATCGAGAAAAACTGTTTTTT. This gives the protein CASRPRTGDREKLFF.

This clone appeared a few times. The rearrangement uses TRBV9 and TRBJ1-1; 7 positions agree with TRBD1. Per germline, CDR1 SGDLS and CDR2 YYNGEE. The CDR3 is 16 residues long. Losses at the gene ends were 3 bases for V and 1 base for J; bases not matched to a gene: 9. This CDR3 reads CASSATTGTENTEAFF. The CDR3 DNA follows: TGTGCCAGCAGCGCAACAACCGGGACAGAGAACACTGAAGCTTTCTTT.

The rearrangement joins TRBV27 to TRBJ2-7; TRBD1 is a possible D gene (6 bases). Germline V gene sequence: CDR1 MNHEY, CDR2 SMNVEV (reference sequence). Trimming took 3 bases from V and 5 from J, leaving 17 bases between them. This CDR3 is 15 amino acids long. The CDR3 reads CASSLEKTGLDEQYF. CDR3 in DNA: TGTGCCAGCAGTTTGGAGAAAACAGGGCTCGACGAGCAGTACTTC.

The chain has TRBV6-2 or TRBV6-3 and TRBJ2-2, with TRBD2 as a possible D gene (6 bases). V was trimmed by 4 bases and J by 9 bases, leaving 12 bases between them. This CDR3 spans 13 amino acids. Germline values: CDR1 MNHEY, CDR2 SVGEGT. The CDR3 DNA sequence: TGTGCCAGCAGTTGGGGACTGTTCTGGGAGCTGTTTTTT. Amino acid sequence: CASSWGLFWELFF.

CDR3 in DNA: TGTGCCAGCTCAGCGGGGATTAGCTCCTATAATTCACCCCTCCACTTT. This sequence encodes CASSAGISSYNSPLHF. The chain has TRBV18 and TRBJ1-6; no reliable D call. Per germline, CDR1 KGHSH and CDR2 LQKENI. V lost 5 bases to trimming and J lost 0 bases, with 11 bases between them. This CDR3 is built from 16 residues.

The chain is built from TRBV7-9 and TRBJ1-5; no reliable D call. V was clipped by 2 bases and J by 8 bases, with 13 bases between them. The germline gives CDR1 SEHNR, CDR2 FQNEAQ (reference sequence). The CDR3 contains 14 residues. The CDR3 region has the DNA TGTGCCAGCAGCTTAAGTGGTCTCCCCGAGCCCCAGCATTTT. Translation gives CASSLSGLPEPQHF.

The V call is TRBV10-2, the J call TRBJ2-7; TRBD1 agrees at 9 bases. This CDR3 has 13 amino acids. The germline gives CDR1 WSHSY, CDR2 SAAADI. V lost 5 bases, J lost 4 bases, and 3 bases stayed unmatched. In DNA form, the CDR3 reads TGCGCCAGCAGTCGACAGGGGGGGTACGAGCAGTACTTC. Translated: CASSRQGGYEQYF.